The rows below give T cell receptor beta chains drawn from one sample of a study of T cell responses to AZD1222 COVID-19 vaccine. Clones were read by immunoSEQ multiplex PCR, and TCRdb kept only the in-frame ones, dropping some. Of about 180,000 clones in the sample, 85% to 95% were seen once. The sample was peripheral blood, taken 28 days after the second AZD1222 dose. Receptors were obtained from an adult who received the AZD1222 COVID-19 vaccine. Both conserved end residues are part of each CDR3. A D gene is named only where the DNA matches it firmly. Size is omitted from some rows. Given values are once, few, many or a class for expanded clones.

>NA|TRBV7-3|NA|TRBJ2-3
TGTGCCAGCAGCTTAGGACAGAGCACAGATACGCAGTATTTT
CASSLGQSTDTQYF
>NA|TRBV11-2|NA|TRBJ2-7
TGTGCCAGCAGCTTACCCGGGGAGCAGTACTTC
CASSLPGEQYF
>NA|TRBV10-3|NA|TRBJ1-2
TGTGCCATCAGTGACGGGGACAACCATGGCTATGGCTACACCTTC
CAISDGDNHGYGYTF
>TRBD2|TRBV7-9|NA|TRBJ2-1
TGTGCCAGCAGCGATTATAGCGGGAGTAAAGTCTTATATGAGCAGTTCTTC
CASSDYSGSKVLYEQFF
>NA|TRBV9|NA|TRBJ2-7
TGTGCCAGCAGCGTAGGGTATAGGACCGAGCAGTACTTC
CASSVGYRTEQYF
>NA|TRBV25-1|once|TRBJ1-5
TGTGCCAGCAGTGATTGGAGGGAGGAGGAGCCCCAGCATTTT
CASSDWREEEPQHF
>NA|TRBV11-2|NA|TRBJ2-4
TGTGCCAGCAGTTTCGTTGGGGGCCCAGTTGTTAGTGCCAAAAACATTCAGTACTTC
CASSFVGGPVVSAKNIQYF
>NA|TRBV30|few|TRBJ2-6
TGTGCTTCTGGTGGAGATTTTTCTGGGGCCAACGTCCTGACTTTC
CASGGDFSGANVLTF
>NA|TRBV25-1|once|TRBJ1-1
TGTGCCAGCAGTCGGGTGGAGGGGTTAGCTTTCTTT
CASSRVEGLAFF
>NA|TRBV2|NA|TRBJ2-7
TGTGCCAGCAGGTCATCCAGGGGCCCCTACGAGCAGTACTTC
CASRSSRGPYEQYF
>NA|TRBV30|NA|TRBJ1-1
TGTGCCTGGAGTGAGGCCCGCGGGGTGAACACTGAAGCTTTCTTT
CAWSEARGVNTEAFF
>NA|TRBV11-3|NA|TRBJ2-7
TGTGCCAGCTCAGAAGGGGGGTACGAGCAGTACTTC
CASSEGGYEQYF
>TRBD2|TRBV9|NA|TRBJ2-1
TGTGCCAGCAGCCTTAGCGGGAGTGCGTCCTACAATGAGCAGTTCTTC
CASSLSGSASYNEQFF
>NA|TRBV28|NA|TRBJ1-5
TGTGCCAGCAGTTTCCCCCAGCATTTT
CASSFPQHF
>NA|TRBV12-3/TRBV12-4|NA|TRBJ2-7
TGTGCCAGCAGTTTAGGATCTTACGAGCAGTACTTC
CASSLGSYEQYF
>TRBD2|TRBV2|NA|TRBJ2-5
TGTGCCAGCAGTGAAGAGAGTAGCGGGAGTGGGACCCAGTACTTC
CASSEESSGSGTQYF
>NA|TRBV4-1|NA|TRBJ2-3
TGCGCCAGCAGCCAAGATAGGGGGGGGAGGCCAGATACGCAGTATTTT
CASSQDRGGRPDTQYF
>NA|TRBV10-3|NA|TRBJ1-1
TGTGCCATCAGTGAGTCCCAGGGGATTTACACTGAAGCTTTCTTT
CAISESQGIYTEAFF
>TRBD2|TRBV19|NA|TRBJ2-1
TGTGCCAGTACGCCAGGACTAGCGGAATACAATGAGCAGTTCTTC
CASTPGLAEYNEQFF
>TRBD1|TRBV19|NA|TRBJ1-1
TGTGCCAGTAGTGCCTCAGGGGGCCGTACTGAAGCTTTCTTT
CASSASGGRTEAFF
>TRBD1|TRBV7-9|NA|TRBJ1-2
TGTGCCAGCAGCTTAGAGGAGGGAAACAGGGGGCGAGGCTATGGCTACACCTTC
CASSLEEGNRGRGYGYTF
>NA|TRBV27|few|TRBJ1-1
TGTGCCAGCAGTTTGTCATGGGGGGTATGGGACACTGAAGCTTTCTTT
CASSLSWGVWDTEAFF
>NA|TRBV6-1|NA|TRBJ1-4
TGTGCCAGCAGTGAAGGGCCGGGACGGGGCAATGAAAAACTGTTTTTT
CASSEGPGRGNEKLFF
>TRBD2|TRBV5-4|NA|TRBJ2-7
TGTGCCAGCAGCTTGCTAGCGGGAGGTCTCGACGAGCAGTACTTC
CASSLLAGGLDEQYF
>NA|TRBV10-2|once|TRBJ1-1
TGCGCCAGCATTGACACGGGGGGGGTAAACACTGAAGCTTTCTTT
CASIDTGGVNTEAFF
>NA|TRBV3-1/TRBV3-2|few|TRBJ1-2
TGTGCCAGCAGCCCGGGACCGAACTATGGCTACACCTTC
CASSPGPNYGYTF
>NA|TRBV18|NA|TRBJ1-5
TGTGCCAGCTCACCTGGGCAGGCCCATCAGCCCCAGCATTTT
CASSPGQAHQPQHF
>TRBD1|TRBV5-4|once|TRBJ1-2
TGTGCCAGCAGAACCTGGGACAGGCCAAGGGATGGCTACACCTTC
CASRTWDRPRDGYTF
>NA|TRBV6-2/TRBV6-3|NA|TRBJ1-1
TGTGCCAGCAGTTACTCGATGACCCCTCGGGAGACCGAAATGAACACTGAAGCTTTCTTT
CASSYSMTPRETEMNTEAFF
>TRBD2|TRBV7-6|NA|TRBJ2-1
TGTGCCAGCAGCCCGAGTTGGGGCGGGAGCTCTTACAATGAGCAGTTCTTC
CASSPSWGGSSYNEQFF
>NA|TRBV19|NA|TRBJ2-2
TGTGCCAGTAGTATTAGGCTGTACACCGGGGAGCTGTTTTTT
CASSIRLYTGELFF